Listed below are T cell receptor beta chains from one sample, sequenced in a study of OX40 agonist ivuxolimab in advanced cancers. The data were produced by immunoSEQ multiplex PCR, yet TCRdb's version contains in-frame clones alone and is incomplete. The sample contains some 77,000 clones, 80% to 95% of which appear only once. Sequencing used CD4+ or CD8+ T cells sorted from blood, obtained in a trial of the OX40 agonist ivuxolimab. The receptor source for this set is an adult with an advanced solid tumor such as melanoma, head and neck, liver or kidney cancer. The CDR3 runs from the conserved cysteine through the conserved F or W. Each record gives: J gene, D gene, V gene, CDR3 protein, CDR3 DNA. A D gene is named only where the DNA matches it firmly.

>TRBJ2-1|TRBD1|TRBV7-7
CASSLQGAYNEQFF
TGTGCCAGCAGCCTACAGGGGGCCTACAATGAGCAGTTCTTC
>TRBJ2-5|NA|TRBV7-9
CASSLLSGGDPQETQYF
TGTGCCAGCAGCTTGTTGTCCGGGGGCGACCCCCAAGAGACCCAGTACTTC
>TRBJ2-5|NA|TRBV4-3
CASSQERGHNQETQYF
TGCGCCAGCAGCCAAGAGAGAGGACACAACCAAGAGACCCAGTACTTC
>TRBJ2-7|NA|TRBV11-2
CASSLGTSFYEQYF
TGTGCCAGCAGCTTAGGGACCTCCTTCTACGAGCAGTACTTC
>TRBJ2-2|NA|TRBV7-9
CASSLARDGELFF
TGTGCCAGCAGCTTGGCCCGGGACGGGGAGCTGTTTTTT
>TRBJ2-5|NA|TRBV12-5
CASGLVLGEETQYF
TGTGCTAGTGGTTTGGTACTGGGGGAGGAGACCCAGTACTTC
>TRBJ1-1|TRBD1|TRBV7-9
CASRQSGTGHPGTEAFF
TGTGCCAGCAGACAATCCGGGACAGGACACCCGGGGACTGAAGCTTTCTTT
>TRBJ2-2|TRBD1|TRBV7-7
CASSPRDRRELFF
TGTGCTAGCAGCCCTCGGGACAGGAGGGAGCTGTTTTTT
>TRBJ1-1|NA|TRBV5-1
CASSPWDGNTEAFF
TGCGCCAGCAGCCCGTGGGACGGGAACACTGAAGCTTTCTTT
>TRBJ1-2|TRBD1|TRBV7-6
CASSSGTGGFSSYGYTF
TGTGCCAGCAGCTCTGGGACAGGGGGCTTTAGCTCTTATGGCTACACCTTC